Detailed here is one T cell receptor beta chain. The data originate from a study of shared T cell receptors in the human thymus. With 7 bases clipped from V and 3 bases from J, the junction kept 2 bases outside the gene matches. Germline V gene lookup returns CDR1 SGHNT and CDR2 YYREEE (reference sequence). CDR3 length: 13 amino acids. This table comes from immunoSEQ multiplex PCR, and its TCRdb copy is limited to in-frame clones, with some not included. The sample yields hundreds of thousands of clones, approximately 78% seen once. These data were also reused for a study on human thymus T cells. That work states: Resections obtained during corrective heart surgery supplied the thymus tissue. Related reports documented highly overlapping thymic repertoires among unrelated individuals.

The receptor comes from a boy in the first two years of life with a congenital heart defect. V is TRBV5-4 and J is TRBJ2-1, with TRBD1 matching over 9 bases. What was sequenced was thymocytes. CDR3 DNA sequence: TGTGCCAGCCGGGACAGGGTCTACAATGAGCAGTTCTTC. Translation: CASRDRVYNEQFF.